The entry below describes one T cell receptor (beta chain). Its target is unknown. These data come from a study of OX40 agonist ivuxolimab in advanced cancers. Study as a whole: Prior anti-PD-1, anti-PD-L1 or anti-CTLA-4 therapy was allowed; around 40% had some.

Clones were sequenced by immunoSEQ multiplex PCR, and TCRdb holds only the in-frame ones, with some missing. The table has more than 50,000 clones, approximately 78% seen once. Trimming took off 0 bases at V and 2 bases at J, with 17 bases between the two ends. This CDR3 has 17 amino acids. In germline, CDR1 is KGHSH, CDR2 LQKENI. Study-wide results and limits: Nonresponders, in some cases, also had low normalized T-cell clonal expansion.

The specimen was CD4+ or CD8+ T cells sorted from blood, collected in a trial of the OX40 agonist ivuxolimab. The chain has TRBV18 and TRBJ2-7, with D tentatively TRBD2 (6 bases). This sequence originates from an adult with an advanced solid tumor such as melanoma, head and neck, liver or kidney cancer. The CDR3 here is CASSPPNFGGSPYEQYF. DNA for the CDR3: TGTGCCAGCTCACCACCAAATTTTGGGGGGTCCCCCTACGAGCAGTACTTC.